One and the same sample provided the 9 T cell receptor beta chains below, sequenced in a study of OX40 agonist ivuxolimab in advanced cancers. Assay used: immunoSEQ multiplex PCR; TCRdb lists only in-frame clones, some missing. Of under 95,000 clones listed, roughly nine tenths are singletons. Specimen: CD4+ or CD8+ T cells sorted from blood, collected in a trial of the OX40 agonist ivuxolimab. Every receptor here comes from an adult with an advanced solid tumor such as melanoma, head and neck, liver or kidney cancer.

This clone showed up just once. The J gene is TRBJ2-5, the V gene TRBV5-1, with D unresolved. The V gene's germline CDR1 is SGHRS and CDR2 YFSETQ. V lost 4 bases and J 6 bases, leaving 16 bases between the germline ends. The CDR3 extends over 14 amino acids. CDR3 coding DNA: TGCGCCAGCAGCCTACAGACCCCCGGGCAGACCCAGTACTTC. Amino acids: CASSLQTPGQTQYF.

The J gene is TRBJ1-1, the V gene TRBV30; tentative D call: TRBD1 (5 bases). CDR1 GTSNPN and CDR2 SVGIG come from the germline V gene (reference sequence). The ends were cut back, 0 bases at V and 2 bases at J, with 7 bases in the middle. The CDR3 is made up of 13 amino acids. The CDR3 sequence is CAWSVGDNTEAFF. The CDR3 nucleotides read TGTGCCTGGAGTGTGGGGGATAACACTGAAGCTTTCTTT.

This chain uses TRBV5-1 with TRBJ2-3; 9 bases match TRBD2. This CDR3 has 16 residues. Germline V gene data show CDR1 as SGHRS and CDR2 as YFSETQ. V lost 7 bases, J lost 0 bases, and 9 bases stayed unmatched. Written as DNA, the CDR3 is TGCGCCAGCGGCCGAGCGGGAGGAATGAGCACAGATACGCAGTATTTT. This gives the protein CASGRAGGMSTDTQYF.

The chain recombines TRBV4-1 with TRBJ2-1; no reliable D call. Trimming took 2 bases from V and 8 from J, leaving 4 bases between them. The CDR3 spans 11 residues. CDR1 is MGHRA and CDR2 is YSYEKL in the germline V gene. Here the CDR3 reads CASSQRHEQFF. The CDR3 bases are TGCGCCAGCAGCCAACGGCATGAGCAGTTCTTC.

The CDR3 spells CASSLDPNGHGYTF. In nucleotides, the CDR3 is TGTGCCAGCAGCTTGGACCCAAACGGGCATGGCTACACCTTC. This chain connects TRBV5-4 to TRBJ1-2; D unclear. The CDR3 spans 14 residues. Germline V CDR1 and CDR2: SGHNT, YYREEE (reference sequence). With 0 bases removed from V and 6 bases from J, the gap between germline ends came to 12 bases.

The chain recombines TRBV28 with TRBJ2-3, with 7 bases identical to TRBD2. J lost 2 bases, V lost 10 bases, and 6 bases had no gene match. Germline CDR1 MDHEN, CDR2 SYDVKM. This CDR3 contains 13 residues. The CDR3 nucleotides read TGTGCCACAGTAGGGGACTACACAGATACGCAGTATTTT. Its protein is CATVGDYTDTQYF.

The rearrangement uses TRBV5-1 and TRBJ1-5, with TRBD1 as a possible D gene (6 bases). V shed 0 bases and J shed 3 bases, with 10 bases lying between them. This CDR3 has 15 residues. Germline values: CDR1 SGHRS, CDR2 YFSETQ. The CDR3 region has the DNA TGCGCCAGCAGCTTGGCCACAGGGCCCAATCAGCCCCAGCATTTT. Its protein product is CASSLATGPNQPQHF.

This chain uses TRBV6-5 with TRBJ1-2; maybe TRBD1 (6 bases). The CDR3 runs 15 residues. Germline V gene lookup returns CDR1 MNHEY and CDR2 SVGAGI. V lost 0 bases to trimming and J lost 7 bases, with 15 bases between them. CDR3 region: CASSYSGRGGRGYTF. The CDR3 DNA sequence: TGTGCCAGCAGTTACTCGGGCAGGGGAGGTCGTGGCTACACCTTC.

CDR3 amino acids: CASSFTGGHSYEQYF. Here the CDR3 DNA reads TGCGCCAGCAGCTTTACCGGGGGGCACTCCTACGAGCAGTACTTC. The V gene is TRBV5-1, the J gene TRBJ2-7, with D tentatively TRBD2 (7 bases). The CDR3 is made up of 15 amino acids. V was cut by 2 bases and J by 0 bases, with 12 bases left in between. In germline, CDR1 is SGHRS, CDR2 YFSETQ.